Sequencing of this T cell receptor (beta chain) was carried out in a study of T cell responses to AZD1222 COVID-19 vaccine. General study findings and limits: No day 14 peak samples; only post-peak repertoires were characterized.

V was cut by 4 bases and J by 5 bases, with 5 bases left in between. Germline assignment: CDR1 SNHLY and CDR2 FYNNEI. The CDR3 totals 11 residues. Note on this clone: What it binds is not known.

This table comes from immunoSEQ multiplex PCR, and its TCRdb copy is limited to in-frame clones, with some not included. The table has approximately 80,000 clones, 91% seen once. This sequence originates from an adult who received the AZD1222 COVID-19 vaccine. This chain uses TRBV2 with TRBJ1-1; D is unclear. This sample comprised peripheral blood, obtained 28 days after the second AZD1222 dose. In nucleotides, the CDR3 is TGTGCCAGCAGTGCCGGGACTGAAGCTTTCTTT. Its translation: CASSAGTEAFF.